These 8 T cell receptor beta chains share one sample of origin, sequenced in a study of shared clonotypes between healthy human individuals. Naive-designated CD8 cells lacked CD45RO, were positively enriched for CCR7, and omitted terminally differentiated effector memory CD45RA+ cells. Data came from immunoSEQ multiplex PCR; TCRdb stores just in-frame clones and leaves some out. The table has roughly 2 million clones, about 95% seen once. Sequenced input: naive CD8+ T cells sorted from blood. These receptor sequences come from a young man in good health.

The chain joins TRBV6-5 to TRBJ1-2; 7 nucleotides line up with TRBD1. CDR1 and CDR2 (germline): MNHEY, SVGAGI. The length of the CDR3 is 15 residues. The V gene end was trimmed by 4 bases and the J gene end by 4 bases; junction bases not matched to a gene: 9. The CDR3 is CASSLRQGPSYGYTF. The CDR3 DNA follows: TGTGCCAGCAGTTTGAGACAGGGCCCAAGCTATGGCTACACCTTC.

The CDR3 reads CASSTSTYNEQFF. CDR3 coding DNA: TGTGCCAGTAGTACCTCAACCTACAATGAGCAGTTCTTC. The rearrangement uses TRBV19 and TRBJ2-1, with unresolved D. With 4 bases removed from V and 2 bases from J, the gap between germline ends came to 6 bases. The CDR3 is made up of 13 amino acids. CDR1 is LNHDA, CDR2 SQIVND, per germline (reference sequence).

V and J are TRBV2 and TRBJ2-3; 7 bases fit TRBD2. Trimming removed 1 base from V and 2 bases from J; junction bases left unmatched: 6. CDR3 length: 16 residues. CDR1 SNHLY and CDR2 FYNNEI come from the germline V gene. For the CDR3, the DNA is TGTGCCAGCAGTGAAGACGAGCGGGGTTACACAGATACGCAGTATTTT. Encoded protein: CASSEDERGYTDTQYF.

As for this clone: The same CDR3 arises from other DNA sequences in this sample as well. The gene calls are TRBV5-1 and TRBJ2-2; D is ambiguous. V gave up 0 bases and J gave up 5 bases, with 2 bases separating them. Germline V gives CDR1 SGHRS, CDR2 YFSETQ. There are 12 residues in the CDR3. The CDR3 DNA follows: TGCGCCAGCAGCTTGGAGACCGGGGAGCTGTTTTTT. Protein: CASSLETGELFF.

This rearrangement joins TRBV19 to TRBJ1-5; 7 bases are shared with TRBD1. The CDR3 is 16 amino acids. Per the germline V gene, CDR1 is LNHDA and CDR2 is SQIVND (reference sequence). The V gene end was trimmed by 1 base and the J gene end by 3 bases; junction bases not matched to a gene: 6. In nucleotides, the CDR3 is TGTGCCAGTAGTATAGTAACAGGGGAGGACAATCAGCCCCAGCATTTT. Translated: CASSIVTGEDNQPQHF.

The rearrangement uses TRBV7-6 and TRBJ2-5; a weak D match, TRBD1 (6 bases). The ends were cut back, 5 bases at V and 5 bases at J, with 24 bases in the middle. The CDR3 runs to 17 residues. CDR1 and CDR2 (germline): SGHVS, FNYEAQ. CDR3 in DNA: TGTGCCAGCAGCCCGGCCTCCTTGATGGGGGCTTGGGAGACCCAGTACTTC. Amino acids: CASSPASLMGAWETQYF.

The CDR3 bases are TGTGCCAGCAGCGCCATTGGCGGGGGGTACCAAGAGACCCAGTACTTC. Residues: CASSAIGGGYQETQYF. V and J are TRBV9 and TRBJ2-5; 8 positions match TRBD2. Germline lookup yields CDR1 SGDLS and CDR2 YYNGEE. V lost 3 bases to trimming and J lost 0 bases; unmatched junction nucleotides: 7. The CDR3 consists of 16 residues.

Worth noting for this clone: Germline and junction disagree at one end, which may indicate a read error. The chain employs TRBV5-3 and TRBJ2-7, with 9 nucleotides matching TRBD1. TRBV5-3 is an ORF, and what it does is uncertain. The CDR3 is 13 amino acids. The CDR3 DNA sequence: TGCGTAAGAACAGGGGGCATCGCCTACGAGCAGTACTTC. This sequence encodes CVRTGGIAYEQYF.